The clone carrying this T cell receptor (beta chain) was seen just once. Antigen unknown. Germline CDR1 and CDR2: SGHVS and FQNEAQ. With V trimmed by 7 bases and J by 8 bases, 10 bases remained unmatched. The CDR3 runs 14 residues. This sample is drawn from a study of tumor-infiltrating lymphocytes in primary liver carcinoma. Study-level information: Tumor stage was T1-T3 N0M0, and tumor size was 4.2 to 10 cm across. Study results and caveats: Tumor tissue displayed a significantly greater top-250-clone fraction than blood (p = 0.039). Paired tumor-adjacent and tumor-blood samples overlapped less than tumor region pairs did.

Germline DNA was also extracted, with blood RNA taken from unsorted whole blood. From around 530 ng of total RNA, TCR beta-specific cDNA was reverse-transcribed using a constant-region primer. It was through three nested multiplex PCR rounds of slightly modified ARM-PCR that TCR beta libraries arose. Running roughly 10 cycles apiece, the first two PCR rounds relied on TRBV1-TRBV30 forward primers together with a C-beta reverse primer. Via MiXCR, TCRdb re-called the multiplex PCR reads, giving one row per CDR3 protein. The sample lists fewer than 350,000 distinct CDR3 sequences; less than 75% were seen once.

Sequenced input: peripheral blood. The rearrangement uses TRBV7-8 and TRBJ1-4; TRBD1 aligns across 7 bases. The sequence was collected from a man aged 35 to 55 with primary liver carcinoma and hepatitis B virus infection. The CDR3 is CASMHRGSNEKLFF. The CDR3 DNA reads TGTGCCAGCATGCACAGGGGTTCAAACGAAAAACTGTTTTTT.